Listed below are T cell receptor beta chains from one sample, sequenced in a study of T cell repertoires in cytomegalovirus infection. These receptors have no identified antigens. TCRdb called the reads again in MiXCR, with one record for every CDR3 protein. The data contain more than 85,000 distinct CDR3 sequences, about 30% of them seen just once; the ten biggest clones take up roughly three quarters. Specimen: CD8+ T cells from cultured PBMCs, collected from culture after CMV antigen stimulation. Receptor source: a human donor in good health (CMV status not recorded). Some clones in this sample may be carry-over from other donors' samples. Each CDR3 is given with its conserved first and last residue. D genes are given only for firm matches. The size of a clone is reported for some rows only, either as once, few or many, or as a class for expanded clones.

d_call	v_call	j_call	cdr3_length	clone_size	cdr3_nt	cdr3_aa
TRBD1	TRBV4-1	TRBJ2-7	14	NA	TGCGCCAGCAGCCCGGGACAGGCCTTCCACGAGCAGTACTTC	CASSPGQAFHEQYF
NA	TRBV28	TRBJ1-5	17	few	TGTGCCAGCAGATTTTCCACATCCCCTTATAGCAATCAGCCCCAGCATTTT	CASRFSTSPYSNQPQHF
NA	TRBV15	TRBJ1-5	14	few	TGTGCCACCAGCACTGACAGGAGCAATCAGCCCCAGCATTTT	CATSTDRSNQPQHF
TRBD2	TRBV4-1	TRBJ2-6	19	NA	TGCGCCAGCAGCCTCACGGGGGGGGGGGCAGAGTCTGGGGCCAACGTCCTGACTTTC	CASSLTGGGAESGANVLTF
NA	TRBV27	TRBJ2-7	15	few	TGTGCCAGCAGCGTGGTGGCGGGATTCTCCTACGAGCAGTACTTC	CASSVVAGFSYEQYF
NA	TRBV7-6	TRBJ2-7	15	NA	TGTGCCAGCAGCTCCTTCGGGACATTGAGCTACGAGCAGTACTTC	CASSSFGTLSYEQYF
TRBD2	TRBV12-3/TRBV12-4	TRBJ2-1	15	NA	TGTGCCAGCAGCGGACTAGCGGGGTCCAGGGATGAGCAGTTCTTC	CASSGLAGSRDEQFF
TRBD1	TRBV5-6	TRBJ2-2	15	few	TGTGCCAGCAGCTTTGGTCAGGGGGAAACCGGGGAGCTGTTTTTT	CASSFGQGETGELFF
NA	TRBV27	TRBJ2-1	16	few	TGTGCCAGCAGTCCAAAGACGGGGGCTACGGACAATGAGCAGTTCTTC	CASSPKTGATDNEQFF
NA	TRBV4-1	TRBJ2-5	15	few	TGTGCCAGCAGCCCTGAGAGAGGGTCGTGGGAGACCCAGTACTTC	CASSPERGSWETQYF
NA	TRBV29-1	TRBJ1-2	12	NA	TGCAGCGTTACTCAGGAAGACTATGGCTACACCTTC	CSVTQEDYGYTF
NA	TRBV4-2	TRBJ2-7	15	NA	TGTGCCAGCAGCCAAGGGGAAGGACCCTCCTACGAGCAGTACTTC	CASSQGEGPSYEQYF
NA	TRBV27	TRBJ1-5	13	many	TGTGCCAGCAGTTTATTTGGGGGGCAGCCCCAGCATTTT	CASSLFGGQPQHF
NA	TRBV27	TRBJ1-4	18	NA	TGTGCCAGCAGTCCATACCCCCGCGGGGGTGCAACTAATGAAAAACTGTTTTTT	CASSPYPRGGATNEKLFF
TRBD2	TRBV12-3/TRBV12-4	TRBJ2-1	15	NA	TGTGCCAGCAGTTTTCGGGGGGGGGTCTACAATGAGCAGTTCTTC	CASSFRGGVYNEQFF
NA	TRBV2	TRBJ2-2	16	many	TGTGCCAGCAGTCCTTACAGGCGACAGAACACCGGGGAGCTGTTTTTT	CASSPYRRQNTGELFF
TRBD1	TRBV5-6	TRBJ2-1	17	NA	TGTGCCAGCAGCTTGGTTCGGAACAGGGACAGTTCGAGTGAGCAGTTCTTC	CASSLVRNRDSSSEQFF
NA	TRBV14	TRBJ2-7	17	NA	TGTGCCAGCAGCCAATCCTATCGGGGGTCAAGCTCCTACGAGCAGTACTTC	CASSQSYRGSSSYEQYF
NA	TRBV4-1	TRBJ1-1	13	few	TGCGCCAGCAGCCAAGATCTTGGCACTGAAGCTTTCTTT	CASSQDLGTEAFF
NA	TRBV28	TRBJ2-1	14	NA	TGTGCCAGCAGTCTTAGCATGGACTACAATGAGCAGTTCTTC	CASSLSMDYNEQFF
NA	TRBV19	TRBJ2-1	16	many	TGTGCCAGTAGTGAACTTTCGTTGAGCTCCTACAATGAGCAGTTCTTC	CASSELSLSSYNEQFF
NA	TRBV12-3/TRBV12-4	TRBJ1-4	14	NA	TGTGCCAGCAGTTTTGGGGGGGGGGCTGAAAAACTGTTTTTT	CASSFGGGAEKLFF
NA	TRBV7-6	TRBJ2-5	13	NA	TGTGCCAGCAGCTTCGTTCCAGAAGAGACCCAGTACTTC	CASSFVPEETQYF
NA	TRBV19	TRBJ1-1	13	many	TGTGCCAGTAGTATCGACGGGAACACTGAAGCTTTCTTT	CASSIDGNTEAFF
NA	TRBV27	TRBJ1-1	15	few	TGTGCCAGCAGTTCTGAGGTGGGGCTTGGGACTGAAGCTTTCTTT	CASSSEVGLGTEAFF
NA	TRBV20-1	TRBJ2-3	14	NA	TGCAGTGCTAGAGCGGGGGTGGGGACAGATACGCAGTATTTT	CSARAGVGTDTQYF
TRBD1	TRBV20-1	TRBJ1-5	16	NA	TGCAGTGCTAGAGATAGGAACAGGGGGCTAGGTCAGCCCCAGCATTTT	CSARDRNRGLGQPQHF
NA	TRBV7-6	TRBJ1-3	15	NA	TGTGCCAGCAGCTTAGTTGACAGTATTGTTGACACCATATATTTT	CASSLVDSIVDTIYF
NA	TRBV6-6	TRBJ2-3	14	NA	TGTGCCAGCAGTTACTCGATACAGTTCGATACGCAGTATTTT	CASSYSIQFDTQYF
NA	TRBV6-5	TRBJ1-2	16	few	TGTGCCAGCAGTTATTGGGTTGGGGAGTTTCACTATGGCTACACCTTC	CASSYWVGEFHYGYTF
NA	TRBV19	TRBJ2-2	18	NA	TGTGCCAGTAGTACACCAAATCCGACAGGCGATAACACCGGGGAGCTGTTTTTT	CASSTPNPTGDNTGELFF
TRBD2	TRBV7-3	TRBJ2-2	16	NA	TGTGCCAGCAGCCCGGAACTAGCGGGGTACACCGAGGAGCTGTTTTTT	CASSPELAGYTEELFF
TRBD1	TRBV5-1	TRBJ2-5	14	NA	TGCGCCAGCCATCTCGGACAGGGGCAAGAGACCCAGTACTTC	CASHLGQGQETQYF
NA	TRBV29-1	TRBJ2-2	14	few	TGCAGCGTTCTTACTGCGGCTAACACCGGGGAGCTGTTTTTT	CSVLTAANTGELFF
TRBD1	TRBV6-2/TRBV6-3	TRBJ1-2	14	many	TGTGCCAGCAGTTACTCGGGACAGACTTATGGCTACACCTTC	CASSYSGQTYGYTF
NA	TRBV19	TRBJ2-2	18	few	TGTGCCAGTAGTATAGGGATATCGGCCGCCTCGAACACCGGGGAGCTGTTTTTT	CASSIGISAASNTGELFF
NA	TRBV29-1	TRBJ2-1	15	few	TGCAGCGTTGAAGGTTTGGCTGGCCTCCACAATGAGCAGTTCTTC	CSVEGLAGLHNEQFF
NA	TRBV19	TRBJ2-1	12	NA	TGTGCCAGTAGTATCTTGGGGCATGAGCAGTTCTTC	CASSILGHEQFF
TRBD1	TRBV12-3/TRBV12-4	TRBJ2-3	13	few	TGTGCCAGCAGGCAGGGGGCCTTGGGTACGCAGTATTTT	CASRQGALGTQYF
NA	TRBV5-1	TRBJ2-5	18	NA	TGCGCCAGCAGCCTAACTCTTTTCCGGGGAATAGTAGAAGAGACCCAGTACTTC	CASSLTLFRGIVEETQYF
NA	TRBV7-2	TRBJ1-6	15	NA	TGTGCCAGCAGCTTAGTGGGCAGAGAAAATTCACCCCTCCACTTT	CASSLVGRENSPLHF
TRBD2	TRBV6-1	TRBJ2-7	15	NA	TGTGCCAGCAGTGAAGTTCCTAGCGGGGGCGCCGAGCAGTACTTC	CASSEVPSGGAEQYF
TRBD2	TRBV7-9	TRBJ2-1	13	few	TGTGCCAATACTAGCGGACCCTACAATGAGCAGTTCTTC	CANTSGPYNEQFF
NA	TRBV2	TRBJ1-2	15	NA	TGTGCCAGCAGGGCCTACAGCTCCCCATGGGATGGCTACACCTTC	CASRAYSSPWDGYTF
NA	TRBV20-1	TRBJ2-7	14	NA	TGCAGTGCTAGAGTCGGGCGGGGAGCCTACGAGCAGTACTTC	CSARVGRGAYEQYF
TRBD2	TRBV11-2	TRBJ2-1	19	many	TGTGCCAGCAGCTTTAGACGACTAGCGGGGGGGAGCTCCTACAATGAGCAGTTCTTC	CASSFRRLAGGSSYNEQFF
NA	TRBV9	TRBJ1-6	14	many	TGTGCCAGCAGCGTAGAAGGGACTAATTCACCCCTCCACTTT	CASSVEGTNSPLHF
TRBD1	TRBV2	TRBJ1-1	14	NA	TGTGCCAGCAGTGACCCAGGACAGGGGGCTGAAGCTTTCTTT	CASSDPGQGAEAFF
TRBD2	TRBV19	TRBJ2-1	15	few	TGTGCCAGTACCACCGGGACTAGGGGGTACAATGAGCAGTTCTTC	CASTTGTRGYNEQFF
TRBD1	TRBV5-4	TRBJ2-1	14	NA	TGTGCCACAACGGACAGGGTATCCTACAATGAGCAGTTCTTC	CATTDRVSYNEQFF
NA	TRBV24-1	TRBJ1-2	13	NA	TGTGCCACCAGTGACCACGACTTCTATGGCTACACCTTC	CATSDHDFYGYTF
TRBD1	TRBV7-8	TRBJ1-4	18	few	TGTGCCAGCAGCCCCCGACAGGGCGGCCCCGTATCGAATGAAAAACTGTTTTTT	CASSPRQGGPVSNEKLFF
TRBD1	TRBV12-3/TRBV12-4	TRBJ2-5	17	NA	TGTGCCAGCAGTCTCCATCTGGGCAGGGGGCTGGGAGAGACCCAGTACTTC	CASSLHLGRGLGETQYF
NA	TRBV18	TRBJ1-5	15	few	TGTGCCAGCTCACCATCGCGGGTGGACAATCAGCCCCAGCATTTT	CASSPSRVDNQPQHF